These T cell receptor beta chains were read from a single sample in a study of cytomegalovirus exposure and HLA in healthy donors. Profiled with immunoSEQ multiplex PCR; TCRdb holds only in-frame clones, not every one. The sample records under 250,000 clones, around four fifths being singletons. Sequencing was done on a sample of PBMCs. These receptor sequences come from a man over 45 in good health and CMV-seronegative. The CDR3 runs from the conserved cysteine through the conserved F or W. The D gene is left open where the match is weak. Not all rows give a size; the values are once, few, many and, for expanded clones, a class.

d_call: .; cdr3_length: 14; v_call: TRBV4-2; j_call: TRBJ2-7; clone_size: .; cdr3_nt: TGTGCCAGCAGCCAAGTGGACAGCTCCTACGAGCAGTACTTC; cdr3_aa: CASSQVDSSYEQYF
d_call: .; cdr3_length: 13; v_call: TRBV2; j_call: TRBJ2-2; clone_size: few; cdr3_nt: TGTGCCGGCCGGACAGCGAACACCGGGGAGCTGTTTTTT; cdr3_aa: CAGRTANTGELFF
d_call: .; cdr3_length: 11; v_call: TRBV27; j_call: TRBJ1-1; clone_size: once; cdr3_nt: TGTGCCAGCAGTTACGGTCGTGAAGCTTTCTTT; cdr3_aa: CASSYGREAFF
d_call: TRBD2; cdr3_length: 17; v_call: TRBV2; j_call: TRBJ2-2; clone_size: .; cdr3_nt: TGTGCCAGCAGTGAATTACTAGCGGGAGGGCCGGTCGGGGAGCTGTTTTTT; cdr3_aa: CASSELLAGGPVGELFF
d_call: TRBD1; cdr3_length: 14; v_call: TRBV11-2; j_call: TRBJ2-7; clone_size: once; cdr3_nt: TGTGCCAGCAGACCCGGGACAGGGTCGTTCGAGCAGTACTTC; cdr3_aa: CASRPGTGSFEQYF
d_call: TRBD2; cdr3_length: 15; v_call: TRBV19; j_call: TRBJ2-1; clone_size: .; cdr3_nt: TGTGCCAGTAAAAGCCATCTAGCGGGGGGGGATGAGCAGTTCTTC; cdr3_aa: CASKSHLAGGDEQFF
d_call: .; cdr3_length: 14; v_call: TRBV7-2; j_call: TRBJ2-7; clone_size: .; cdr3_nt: TGTGCCAGCAGCTTATCTCACAGCAACTACGAGCAGTACTTC; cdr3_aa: CASSLSHSNYEQYF
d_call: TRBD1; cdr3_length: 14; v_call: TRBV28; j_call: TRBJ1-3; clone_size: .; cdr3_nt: TGTGCCAGCAGTACGACAGGGGCTGGAAACACCATATATTTT; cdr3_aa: CASSTTGAGNTIYF
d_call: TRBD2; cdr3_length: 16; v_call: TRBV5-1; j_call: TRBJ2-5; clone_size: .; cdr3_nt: TGCGCCAGCAGCTTGAAGACGAGCGGGGGCGAAGAGACCCAGTACTTC; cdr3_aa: CASSLKTSGGEETQYF
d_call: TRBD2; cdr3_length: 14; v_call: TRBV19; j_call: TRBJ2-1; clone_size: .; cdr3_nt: TGTGCCAGTAGTATACCCGGGACTAAAAATGAGCAGTTCTTC; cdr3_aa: CASSIPGTKNEQFF
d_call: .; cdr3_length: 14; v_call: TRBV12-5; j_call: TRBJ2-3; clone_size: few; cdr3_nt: TGTGCTAGTGGTTTGGACGGGGGGCCCGATACGCAGTATTTT; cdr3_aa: CASGLDGGPDTQYF
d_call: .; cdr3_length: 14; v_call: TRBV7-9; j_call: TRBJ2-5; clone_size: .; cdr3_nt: TGTGCCAGCAGCTTAGTCCGAGGCTGGGAGACCCAGTACTTC; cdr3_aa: CASSLVRGWETQYF
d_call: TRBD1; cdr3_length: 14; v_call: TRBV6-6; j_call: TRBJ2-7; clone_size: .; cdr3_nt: TGTGCCAGCAGTGGGACAGTGATTGACTCCGAGCAGTACTTC; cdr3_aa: CASSGTVIDSEQYF
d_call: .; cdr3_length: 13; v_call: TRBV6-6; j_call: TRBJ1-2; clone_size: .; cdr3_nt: TGTGCCAGCAGTTATGCGGATAACTATGGCTACACCTTC; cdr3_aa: CASSYADNYGYTF
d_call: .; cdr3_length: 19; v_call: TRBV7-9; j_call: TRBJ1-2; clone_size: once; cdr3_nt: TGTGCCAGCAGCCCGACAGACGAGGTACACCTCGCTCCTAACTATGGCTACACCTTC; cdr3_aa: CASSPTDEVHLAPNYGYTF
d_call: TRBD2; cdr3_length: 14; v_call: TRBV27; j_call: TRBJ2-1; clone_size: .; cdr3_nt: TGTGCCAGCAGTTCCGGACTAGCCTACAATGAGCAGTTCTTC; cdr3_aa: CASSSGLAYNEQFF
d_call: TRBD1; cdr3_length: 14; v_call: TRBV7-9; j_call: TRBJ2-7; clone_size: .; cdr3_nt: TGTGCCAGCGGACCGGGACAGGGAAAATACGAGCAGTACTTC; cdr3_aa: CASGPGQGKYEQYF
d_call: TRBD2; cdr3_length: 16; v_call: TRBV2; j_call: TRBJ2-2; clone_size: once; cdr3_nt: TGTGCCAGCAGTGGGACTAGCGGGAGTCAAACCGGGGAGCTGTTTTTT; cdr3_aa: CASSGTSGSQTGELFF
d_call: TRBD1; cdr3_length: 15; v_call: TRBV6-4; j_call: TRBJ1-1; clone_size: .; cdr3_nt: TGTGCCAGCAGTGACTCGTCAGGGGGTAATACTGAAGCTTTCTTT; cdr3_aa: CASSDSSGGNTEAFF